The T cell receptor beta chain described here comes from a study of T cells in Graves' hyperthyroidism and ophthalmopathy. This clonotype appeared many times. Losses at the gene ends were 6 bases for V and 7 bases for J; bases not matched to a gene: 12. Germline CDR1 and CDR2: SGHTA and FQGNSA. The CDR3 extends over 15 amino acids. Amplified regions were TCR beta CDR3 sequences from RNA transcripts. The TCR CDR3 first-round RT-PCR relied on the HTBI primer set. TCRdb processed the multiplex PCR reads anew with MiXCR; each CDR3 protein has one entry. This sample has nearly 750,000 distinct CDR3 sequences, with roughly a third found just once.

The source is a woman aged 40 to 55 with Graves' hyperthyroidism. The sequenced sample was blood. The rearrangement uses TRBV7-2 and TRBJ1-2; 9 bases fit TRBD1. This CDR3 reads CASSQGQGMSFGYTF. The CDR3 DNA follows: TGTGCCAGCAGTCAAGGACAGGGGATGTCTTTTGGCTACACCTTC. The full variable domain, completed using reference TRBV7-2 and TRBJ1-2, is GAGVSQSPSNKVTEKGKDVELRCDPISGHTALYWYRQSLGQGLEFLIYFQGNSAPDKSGLPSDRFSAERTGGSVSTLTIQRTQQEDSAVYLCASSQGQGMSFGYTFGSGTRLTVV.